These T cell receptor beta chains were read from a single sample in a study of blood T cells in healthy people across ages. TCRdb ran MiXCR on the 5' RACE reads and lists one entry per CDR3 protein. The sample has about 1,600,000 distinct CDR3 sequences; around 39% are singletons. Input material: blood. The receptors come from a woman aged 18-30 years in good health. CDR3s include the opening cysteine and the closing phenylalanine or tryptophan. A D gene is named only where the DNA matches it firmly. Size is stated for part of the rows, as once, few or many counts, or as a class when the clone is expanded.

length	size	D	V	J	CDR3	DNA
14	-	-	TRBV5-1	TRBJ2-1	CASSLLLDQGEQFF	TGCGCCAGCAGCTTGCTGCTTGACCAGGGGGAGCAGTTCTTC
15	few	-	TRBV20-1	TRBJ2-7	CSAKSPGTALYEQYF	TGCAGTGCTAAAAGCCCGGGAACCGCCCTCTACGAGCAGTACTTC
12	-	-	TRBV12-3/TRBV12-4	TRBJ2-3	CASSLAQDTQYF	TGTGCCAGCAGCTTAGCGCAGGATACGCAGTATTTT
15	-	TRBD1	TRBV7-9	TRBJ1-1	CASSLDRGGRTEAFF	TGTGCCAGCAGCTTGGACAGGGGTGGAAGAACTGAAGCTTTCTTT
14	-	TRBD2	TRBV3-1	TRBJ2-7	CASSQGGRDYEQYF	TGTGCCAGCAGCCAAGGCGGGAGGGACTACGAGCAGTACTTC
14	-	-	TRBV6-2/TRBV6-3	TRBJ2-6	CASSFSIGANVLTF	TGTGCCAGCAGTTTCAGCATTGGTGCCAACGTCCTGACTTTC
13	-	-	TRBV5-5	TRBJ1-2	CASSLGWGDGYTF	TGTGCCAGCAGCTTGGGTTGGGGAGATGGCTACACCTTC
15	few	-	TRBV12-5	TRBJ2-6	CASGLPGVGANVLTF	TGTGCTAGTGGTTTACCGGGGGTCGGGGCCAACGTCCTGACTTTC
20	-	TRBD2	TRBV15	TRBJ2-4	CATSRGAGLAGRNTKNIQYF	TGTGCCACCAGCAGAGGGGCGGGACTAGCGGGGAGGAATACGAAAAACATTCAGTACTTC
13	-	-	TRBV30	TRBJ1-2	CAWSVAKSYGYTF	TGTGCCTGGAGTGTTGCGAAGAGCTATGGCTACACCTTC
12	many	-	TRBV6-1	TRBJ1-2	CATQWAEDGYTF	TGTGCCACCCAGTGGGCCGAGGATGGCTACACCTTC
12	-	-	TRBV6-6	TRBJ2-1	CASSSNRGEQFF	TGTGCCAGCAGTTCCAACCGTGGTGAGCAGTTCTTC
14	few	-	TRBV6-5	TRBJ2-3	CASSYSAGHHTQYF	TGTGCCAGCAGTTACTCGGCAGGTCATCATACGCAGTATTTT
15	few	-	TRBV7-2	TRBJ2-7	CASSLGTLGKYEQYF	TGTGCCAGCAGCTTAGGGACTCTGGGAAAATACGAGCAGTACTTC
14	-	TRBD1	TRBV12-3/TRBV12-4	TRBJ1-2	CASSSSGGNYGYTF	TGTGCCAGCAGTTCATCAGGGGGCAACTATGGCTACACCTTC
14	-	-	TRBV6-2/TRBV6-3	TRBJ2-7	CASRYSRTARGEYF	TGTGCCAGCAGATACTCGAGAACAGCCCGCGGGGAGTACTTC
11	-	-	TRBV9	TRBJ2-4	CASSHSDIQYF	TGTGCCAGCAGCCACAGCGACATTCAGTACTTC
13	-	-	TRBV12-3/TRBV12-4	TRBJ1-1	CASSIRQPTEAFF	TGTGCCAGCAGTATTAGACAGCCCACTGAAGCTTTCTTT
14	-	-	TRBV28	TRBJ2-5	CASSYSGALEAQYF	TGTGCCAGCAGTTACTCAGGGGCGCTGGAGGCCCAGTACTTC
18	many	-	TRBV5-1	TRBJ1-5	CASSFFNRDRHSNQPQHF	TGCGCCAGCAGTTTCTTTAACCGGGACCGCCATAGCAATCAGCCCCAGCATTTT
11	-	-	TRBV6-6	TRBJ1-1	CASNVRGEAFF	TGTGCCAGCAATGTCCGGGGCGAAGCTTTCTTT
15	-	TRBD1	TRBV27	TRBJ1-2	CASSATGWQNYGYTF	TGTGCCAGCAGTGCGACAGGGTGGCAAAACTATGGCTACACCTTC
14	-	-	TRBV5-1	TRBJ2-3	CASKNQDHTDTQYF	TGCGCCAGCAAGAATCAGGACCACACAGATACGCAGTATTTT
15	few	TRBD1	TRBV5-6	TRBJ2-2	CASSLGQGVTGELFF	TGTGCCAGCAGCTTGGGACAGGGGGTAACCGGGGAGCTGTTTTTT